This T cell receptor (beta chain) was sequenced in a study of Tregs in tolerant kidney transplant recipients. With regard to this clone: Its antigen is not known.

The table came from immunoSEQ multiplex PCR; TCRdb's copy has only in-frame clones and leaves some out. The sample lists more than 25,000 clones, 82% occurring once. Sequenced input: Tregs from blood cultured with allogeneic cells. The sequence was obtained from a human donor in good health.

The CDR3 loop is CASSPRGDTQYF. The DNA for the CDR3 is TGTGCCAGCAGCCCCCGGGGAGATACGCAGTATTTT. V is TRBV4-2 and J is TRBJ2-3, with D possibly TRBD2 on 5 matching bases. Trimming stripped 4 bases from V and 5 bases from J, with 7 bases between. This CDR3 has 12 amino acids. CDR1 and CDR2 (germline): LGHNA, YNFKEQ.